Listed below are T cell receptor beta chains from one sample, sequenced in a study of blood T cell repertoires in COVID-19. Sequencing used immunoSEQ multiplex PCR; TCRdb keeps in-frame clones, though not all of them. This table has roughly 190,000 clones, approximately 89% appearing once. The sample consisted of peripheral blood. These receptors all stem from a woman in her sixties with acute or convalescent COVID-19. Both conserved end residues are part of each CDR3. The D gene is left open where the match is weak. A row's size may be missing; if present it is once, few, many or a size class.

TRBJ2-3,few,TRBV5-1,-,CASSAGISSTDTQYF
TRBJ2-4,-,TRBV7-2,-,CASSDDRGTRHIQYF
TRBJ2-1,-,TRBV7-9,-,CASSYSVNEQFF
TRBJ2-3,-,TRBV28,-,CASLRAGGSTDTQYF
TRBJ1-3,-,TRBV3-1/TRBV3-2,-,CASSSRGGPISGNTIYF
TRBJ1-6,-,TRBV28,-,CASSLAQGNVSPLHF
TRBJ2-2,-,TRBV5-4,TRBD2,CASSPAGGPGGRTGELFF
TRBJ1-6,-,TRBV6-5,TRBD1,CASSYSGTGGNSPLHF
TRBJ2-5,-,TRBV7-3,TRBD1,CASSLHLGQGETQYF
TRBJ1-4,-,TRBV21-1,-,CASSKGGRAGTNEKLFF
TRBJ2-2,-,TRBV9,-,CASSVGSGNTGELFF
TRBJ1-5,-,TRBV19,-,CASSSWGVGQPQHF
TRBJ1-1,-,TRBV12-3/TRBV12-4,TRBD1,CASRLGTVAEAFF
TRBJ2-4,-,TRBV11-2,TRBD1,CASSSGQGAPPGIQYF
TRBJ2-3,-,TRBV19,TRBD2,CASSTSGSTDTQYF
TRBJ2-1,few,TRBV5-1,-,CASSLDPAGSYNEQFF
TRBJ2-5,-,TRBV5-1,-,CASSFRAYQETQYF
TRBJ1-5,-,TRBV27,TRBD1,CASRLQGGNQPQHF
TRBJ1-5,-,TRBV2,-,CASSEGRGNQPQHF
TRBJ1-2,-,TRBV23-1,-,CAHRITDRPVYTF
TRBJ1-4,-,TRBV10-3,-,CAISEPGVGNHNEKLFF
TRBJ1-5,-,TRBV7-9,-,CASSSGEEGNQPQHF
TRBJ1-1,-,TRBV28,TRBD1,CASSVPGGANTEAFF
TRBJ1-5,-,TRBV30,-,CAWRVGGDQPQHF
TRBJ2-7,-,TRBV5-5,-,CASRQGYEQYF
TRBJ1-5,-,TRBV19,-,CASSLPQGRLNQPQHF
TRBJ2-1,-,TRBV6-5,-,CASSYSGGYNEQFF
TRBJ2-7,-,TRBV6-5,TRBD1,CASKPGTGNDEQYF
TRBJ1-1,few,TRBV7-8,-,CASSLFMPLRNTEAFF
TRBJ1-2,-,TRBV28,-,CASSGTGPRVTGYTF
TRBJ1-3,-,TRBV9,-,CASSKPGGNTIYF
TRBJ2-1,-,TRBV7-9,TRBD2,CASSLEPGLARNEQFF
TRBJ1-2,once,TRBV6-6,-,CASSPARGGYTF
TRBJ1-5,-,TRBV7-8,-,CASSLTYRQEDQPQHF
TRBJ2-5,-,TRBV9,TRBD2,CASSVGTSGIQETQYF
TRBJ1-1,-,TRBV27,-,CASSYSGARTEAFF
TRBJ1-2,-,TRBV28,-,CASSPRPDYGYTF
TRBJ1-2,few,TRBV5-1,-,CASSLGGLPVNYGYTF
TRBJ1-2,-,TRBV18,TRBD1,CASSTGQGGGYTF
TRBJ2-1,-,TRBV5-1,TRBD2,CASSFSGTSHPVEQFF
TRBJ2-1,once,TRBV29-1,-,CSVSSLWDEQFF
TRBJ2-1,few,TRBV14,-,CASSQSLGSGKSYNEQFF
TRBJ1-2,-,TRBV15,TRBD1,CATSRGGQWSGYTF
TRBJ1-2,-,TRBV30,-,CAWYRDYGYTF
TRBJ2-3,-,TRBV3-1/TRBV3-2,-,CASSPLGLETDTQYF
TRBJ2-3,few,TRBV7-8,TRBD2,CASSLQTSGSPDTQYF
TRBJ2-7,-,TRBV11-2,-,CASSLASGSYEQYF
TRBJ2-1,once,TRBV2,-,CASNRDTVNNEQFF
TRBJ2-2,few,TRBV27,-,CATKPSRPTGELFF
TRBJ1-2,once,TRBV2,TRBD1,CASSVDRGDGYTF
TRBJ2-1,once,TRBV5-1,-,CASSPQGGRINEQFF
TRBJ1-5,-,TRBV25-1,-,CASIQVNQPQHF
TRBJ1-2,-,TRBV4-1,TRBD1,CASSQVFRQGPYGYTF
TRBJ1-4,-,TRBV18,-,CASSPLQTNEKLFF
TRBJ2-7,-,TRBV28,TRBD2,CATLSGTIYEQYF
TRBJ1-1,-,TRBV11-2,-,CASSLELNTEAFF
TRBJ1-4,-,TRBV19,TRBD1,CASSARQGRNEKLFF
TRBJ2-7,-,TRBV2,-,CASSDRDYEQYF
TRBJ2-1,-,TRBV5-8,-,CASSNQYNEQFF